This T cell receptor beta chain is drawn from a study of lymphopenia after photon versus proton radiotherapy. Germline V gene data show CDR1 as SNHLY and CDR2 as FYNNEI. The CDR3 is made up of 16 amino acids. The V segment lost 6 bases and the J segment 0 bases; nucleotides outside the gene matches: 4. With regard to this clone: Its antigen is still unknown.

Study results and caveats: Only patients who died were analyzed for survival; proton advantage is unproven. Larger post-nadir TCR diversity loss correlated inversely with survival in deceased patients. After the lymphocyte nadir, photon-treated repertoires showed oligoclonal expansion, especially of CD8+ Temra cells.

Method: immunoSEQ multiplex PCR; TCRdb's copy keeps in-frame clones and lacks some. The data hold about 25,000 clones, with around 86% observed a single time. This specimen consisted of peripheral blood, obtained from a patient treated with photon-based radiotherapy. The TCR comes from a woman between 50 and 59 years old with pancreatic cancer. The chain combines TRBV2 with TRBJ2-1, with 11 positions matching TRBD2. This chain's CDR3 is CASRSGTSGSYNEQFF. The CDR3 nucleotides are TGTGCCAGCAGGTCCGGGACTAGCGGCTCCTACAATGAGCAGTTCTTC.